This TCR beta chain was obtained from a study of blood T cell repertoires in COVID-19. Overall study context: Samples representing acute and convalescent COVID-19 were sourced from the United States, Italy and Spain.

CDR3 length: 20 residues. CDR1 is MDHEN and CDR2 is SYDVKM in the germline V gene. The V segment lost 4 bases and the J segment 0 bases; nucleotides outside the gene matches: 14. The Seattle patients, enrolled during active infection, were followed longitudinally. Libraries were prepared by immunoSEQ multiplex PCR; TCRdb keeps only in-frame clonotypes and omits some of them. Of around 270,000 clones listed, around 92% are singletons. The chain couples TRBV28 to TRBJ2-3; 12 bases line up with TRBD2. The source material was peripheral blood. The sequence was collected from a person aged 18-35 years with COVID-19, enrolled during active disease. The CDR3 region has the DNA TGTGCCAGCAGTTCGACAGGGATGGCTAGCGGGAGGGCTAGCACAGATACGCAGTATTTT. Its protein product is CASSSTGMASGRASTDTQYF.